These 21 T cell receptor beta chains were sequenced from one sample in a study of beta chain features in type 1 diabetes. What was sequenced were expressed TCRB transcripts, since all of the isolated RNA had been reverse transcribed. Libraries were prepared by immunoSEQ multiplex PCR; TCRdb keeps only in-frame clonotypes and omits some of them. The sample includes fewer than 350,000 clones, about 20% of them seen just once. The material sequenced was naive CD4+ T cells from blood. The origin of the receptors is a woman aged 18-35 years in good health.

CDR3 region: CASSPDTFPNTEAFF. The CDR3 DNA sequence: TGTGCCAGCAGCCCTGACACTTTCCCGAACACTGAAGCTTTCTTT. This chain joins TRBV5-6 and TRBJ1-1; D call uncertain. The CDR3 contains 15 residues. Trimming removed 4 bases from V and 1 base from J, with 14 bases in between. The germline V gene has CDR1 SGHDT and CDR2 YYEEEE.

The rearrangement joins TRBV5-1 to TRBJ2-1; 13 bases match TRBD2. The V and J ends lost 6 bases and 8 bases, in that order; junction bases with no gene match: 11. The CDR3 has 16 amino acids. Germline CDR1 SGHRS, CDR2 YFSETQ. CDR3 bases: TGCGCCAGCACACTAGCGGGAGGGCCGTCTGGCGATGAGCAGTTCTTC. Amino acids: CASTLAGGPSGDEQFF.

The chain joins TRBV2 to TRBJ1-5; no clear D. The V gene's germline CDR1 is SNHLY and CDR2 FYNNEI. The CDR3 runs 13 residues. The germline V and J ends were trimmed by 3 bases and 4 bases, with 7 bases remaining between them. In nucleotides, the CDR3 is TGTGCCAGCAGTGACGGTCGGAATCAGCCCCAGCATTTT. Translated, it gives CASSDGRNQPQHF. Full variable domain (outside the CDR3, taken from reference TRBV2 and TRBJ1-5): EPEVTQTPSHQVTQMGQEVILRCVPISNHLYFYWYRQILGQKVEFLVSFYNNEISEKSEIFDDQFSVERPDGSNFTLKIRSTKLEDSAMYFCASSDGRNQPQHFGDGTRLSIL.

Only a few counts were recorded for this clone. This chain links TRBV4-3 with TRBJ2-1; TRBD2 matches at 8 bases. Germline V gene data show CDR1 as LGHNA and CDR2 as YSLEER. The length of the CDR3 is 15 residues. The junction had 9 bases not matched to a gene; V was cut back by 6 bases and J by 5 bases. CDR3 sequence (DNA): TGCGCCAGCAGTCGGGAGGGGACCGTACACAATGAGCAGTTCTTC. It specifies CASSREGTVHNEQFF.

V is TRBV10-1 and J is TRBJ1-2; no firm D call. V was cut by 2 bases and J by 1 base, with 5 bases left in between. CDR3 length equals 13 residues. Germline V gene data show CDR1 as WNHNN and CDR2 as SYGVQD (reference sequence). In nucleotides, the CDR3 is TGCGCCAGCAGTGAGCGGGTTAACTATGGCTACACCTTC. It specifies CASSERVNYGYTF.

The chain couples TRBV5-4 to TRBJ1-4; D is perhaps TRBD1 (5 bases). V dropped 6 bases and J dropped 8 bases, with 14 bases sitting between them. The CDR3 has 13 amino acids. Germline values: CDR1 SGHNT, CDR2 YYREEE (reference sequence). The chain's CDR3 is CASKNAGSEKLFF. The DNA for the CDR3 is TGTGCCAGCAAAAACGCAGGGTCGGAAAAACTGTTTTTT.

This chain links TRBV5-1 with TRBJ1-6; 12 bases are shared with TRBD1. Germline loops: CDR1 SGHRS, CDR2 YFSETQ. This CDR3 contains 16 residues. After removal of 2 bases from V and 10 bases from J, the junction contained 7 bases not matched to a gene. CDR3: CASSFNPGQGASPLHF. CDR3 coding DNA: TGCGCCAGCAGCTTCAACCCGGGACAGGGGGCATCACCCCTCCACTTT.

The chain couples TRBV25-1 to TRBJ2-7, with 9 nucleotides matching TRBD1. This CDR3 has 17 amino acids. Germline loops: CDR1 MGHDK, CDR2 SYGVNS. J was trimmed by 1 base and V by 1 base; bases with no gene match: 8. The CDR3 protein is CASSESEGQGRSYEQYF. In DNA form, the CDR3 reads TGTGCCAGCAGTGAATCGGAGGGACAGGGCAGATCCTACGAGCAGTACTTC.

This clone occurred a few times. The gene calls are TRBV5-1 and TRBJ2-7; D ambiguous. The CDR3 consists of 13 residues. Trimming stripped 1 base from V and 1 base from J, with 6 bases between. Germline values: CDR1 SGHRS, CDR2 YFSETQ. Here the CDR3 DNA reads TGCGCCAGCAGCTTGTTTCTATCCTACGAGCAGTACTTC. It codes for CASSLFLSYEQYF.

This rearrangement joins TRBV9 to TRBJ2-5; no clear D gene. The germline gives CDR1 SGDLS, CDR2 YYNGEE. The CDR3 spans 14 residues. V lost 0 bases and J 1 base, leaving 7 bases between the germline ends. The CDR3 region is CASSVDPSQETQYF. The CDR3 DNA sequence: TGTGCCAGCAGCGTAGACCCGAGCCAAGAGACCCAGTACTTC.

CDR3 sequence reads: CASSLGGLATFKNIQYF. The CDR3 DNA reads as TGTGCCAGCAGCTTAGGTGGACTAGCAACTTTCAAAAACATTCAGTACTTC. The genes are TRBV7-3 and TRBJ2-4, with 8 bases lining up with TRBD2. Trimming took 2 bases from V and 3 from J; bases not matched to a gene: 9. The CDR3 length is 17 residues. Germline V lookup: CDR1 SGHTA, CDR2 FQGTGA.

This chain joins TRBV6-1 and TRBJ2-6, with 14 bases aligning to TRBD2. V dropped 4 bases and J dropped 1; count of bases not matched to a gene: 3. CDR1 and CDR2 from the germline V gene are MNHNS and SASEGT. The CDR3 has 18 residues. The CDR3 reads CASSAGLAGVSGANVLTF. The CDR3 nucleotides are TGTGCCAGCAGTGCGGGACTAGCGGGGGTTTCTGGGGCCAACGTCCTGACTTTC.

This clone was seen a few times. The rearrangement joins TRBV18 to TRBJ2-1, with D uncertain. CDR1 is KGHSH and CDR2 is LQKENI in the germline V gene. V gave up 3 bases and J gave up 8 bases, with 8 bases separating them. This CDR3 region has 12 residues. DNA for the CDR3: TGTGCCAGCTCACCGGATAGCCATGAGCAGTTCTTC. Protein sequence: CASSPDSHEQFF. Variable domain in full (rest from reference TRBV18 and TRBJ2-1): NAGVMQNPRHLVRRRGQEARLRCSPMKGHSHVYWYRQLPEEGLKFMVYLQKENIIDESGMPKERFSAEFPKEGPSILRIQQVVRGDSAAYFCASSPDSHEQFFGPGTRLTVL.

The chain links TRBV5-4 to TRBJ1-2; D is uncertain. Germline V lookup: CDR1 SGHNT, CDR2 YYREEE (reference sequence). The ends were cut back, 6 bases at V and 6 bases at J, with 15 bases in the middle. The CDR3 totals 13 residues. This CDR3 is CASTTRGYHGYTF. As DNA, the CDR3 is TGTGCCAGCACCACGCGAGGGTATCATGGCTACACCTTC.

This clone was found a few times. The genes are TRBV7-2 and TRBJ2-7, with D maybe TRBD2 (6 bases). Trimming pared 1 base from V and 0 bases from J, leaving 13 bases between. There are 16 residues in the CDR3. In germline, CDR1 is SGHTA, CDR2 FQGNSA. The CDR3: CASSLVGGASSYEQYF. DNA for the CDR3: TGTGCCAGCAGCTTAGTAGGAGGGGCAAGCTCCTACGAGCAGTACTTC.

DNA for the CDR3: TGTGCCAGCAGTCGGGACATCCAGGCCGAAGCTTTCTTT. Translated: CASSRDIQAEAFF. The chain links TRBV6-5 to TRBJ1-1, with a tentative D call TRBD1 (6 bases). The CDR3 consists of 13 residues. Trimming cost V 5 bases and J 8 bases, with 15 bases left between them. Germline V lookup: CDR1 MNHEY, CDR2 SVGAGI.

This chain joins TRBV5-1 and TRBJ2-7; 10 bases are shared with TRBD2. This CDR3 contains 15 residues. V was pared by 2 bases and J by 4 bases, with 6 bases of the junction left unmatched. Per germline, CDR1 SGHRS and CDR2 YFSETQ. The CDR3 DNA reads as TGCGCCAGCAGCTTCCTGAGCGGGGGGGCGTACGAGCAGTACTTC. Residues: CASSFLSGGAYEQYF.

The CDR3 loop reads CASKMGRETQYF. In DNA, the CDR3 is TGTGCCAGCAAGATGGGCCGGGAGACCCAGTACTTC. The gene calls are TRBV6-6 and TRBJ2-5; D call uncertain. This CDR3 is 12 amino acids long. The germline V gene encodes CDR1 MNHNY and CDR2 SVGAGI (reference sequence). Trimming left V 7 bases short and J 5 bases short, with 11 bases between.

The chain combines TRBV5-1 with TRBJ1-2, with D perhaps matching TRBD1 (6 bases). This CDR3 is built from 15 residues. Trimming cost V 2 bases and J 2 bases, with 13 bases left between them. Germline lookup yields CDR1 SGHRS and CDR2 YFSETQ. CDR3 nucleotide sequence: TGCGCCAGCAGCTTTATGAAGGGGGTAAACTATGGCTACACCTTC. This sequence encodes CASSFMKGVNYGYTF. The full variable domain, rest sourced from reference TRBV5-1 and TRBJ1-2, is KAGVTQTPRYLIKTRGQQVTLSCSPISGHRSVSWYQQTPGQGLQFLFEYFSETQRNKGNFPGRFSGRQFSNSRSEMNVSTLELGDSALYLCASSFMKGVNYGYTFGSGTRLTVV.

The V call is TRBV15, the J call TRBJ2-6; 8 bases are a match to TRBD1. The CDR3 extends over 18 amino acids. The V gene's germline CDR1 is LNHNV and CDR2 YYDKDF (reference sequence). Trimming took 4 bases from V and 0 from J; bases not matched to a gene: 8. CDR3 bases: TGTGCCACCAGCAAAGGGACAGGATTCCTCTCTGGGGCCAACGTCCTGACTTTC. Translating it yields CATSKGTGFLSGANVLTF.

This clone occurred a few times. The CDR3 nucleotides are TGTGCCAGCAGCTTGGATGTAGACACTGAAGCTTTCTTT. It is translated as CASSLDVDTEAFF. This sequence joins TRBV5-4 and TRBJ1-1; no definite D call. The V end was cut by 0 bases, the J end by 3 bases, with 6 bases between. CDR1 and CDR2 from the germline V gene are SGHNT and YYREEE (reference sequence). This CDR3 is 13 amino acids long. Drawing the rest from reference TRBV5-4 and TRBJ1-1, the complete variable domain is ETGVTQSPTHLIKTRGQQVTLRCSSQSGHNTVSWYQQALGQGPQFIFQYYREEENGRGNFPPRFSGLQFPNYSSELNVNALELDDSALYLCASSLDVDTEAFFGQGTRLTVV.